The T cell receptor (beta chain) under discussion was sequenced for a study of cytomegalovirus exposure and HLA in healthy donors. At the level of the study: The 120 or so validation repertoires, a later analysis reported, used the same platform as the 666 first-cohort repertoires.

Concerning this clone: Its antigen is unknown.

Overall study findings and caveats: Among the CMV-associated chains, three were confirmed in vitro as specific for CMV antigens. TCR clusters originating in the first cohort tended to co-occur in the approximately 120 validation repertoires, according to a later analysis. There were about 160 TCR beta chains listed as cytomegalovirus-associated.

The assay was immunoSEQ multiplex PCR, and TCRdb's table has in-frame clones only and misses some. The table has 150,000 to 180,000 clones, roughly 90% seen once. Sequencing was performed on PBMCs. The origin of this receptor is a man younger than 35 in good health and CMV-seropositive.

The CDR3 region has the DNA TGTGCCAGCAGCAACGGGGTGGAGAGGCCCCTCTCTGGAAACACCATATATTTT. Translating gives CASSNGVERPLSGNTIYF. This sequence joins TRBV21-1 and TRBJ1-3. TRBV21-1 is a pseudogene. The CDR3 is 18 amino acids.